This T cell receptor beta chain derives from a study of shared clonotypes between healthy human individuals. Study findings and constraints: It was anticipated that sequencing depth would influence how many clonotypes donors shared.

The assay used deep level. Assay used: immunoSEQ multiplex PCR; TCRdb lists only in-frame clones, some missing. The top ten hold 10% to 15% of the sample, which has fewer than 600,000 clones, 70% to 80% seen once. Note on this clone: Its antigen is currently unknown.

Sequencing input: PBMCs. The clonotype was recovered from a woman between 40 and 50 years old in good health. Some clones in this sample may be carry-over from other donors' samples.

For the CDR3, the DNA is TGCGCCAGCAGTCAATCGCCCCCCGCCGGGGGGCCAAATAGCAATCAGCCCCAGCATTTT. This gives the protein CASSQSPPAGGPNSNQPQHF. This sequence joins TRBV23-1 and TRBJ1-5, with D perhaps matching TRBD1 (6 bases). TRBV23-1 is known as an ORF, though its function is uncertain. Trimming pared 0 bases from V and 0 bases from J, leaving 21 bases between. The CDR3 covers 20 residues.